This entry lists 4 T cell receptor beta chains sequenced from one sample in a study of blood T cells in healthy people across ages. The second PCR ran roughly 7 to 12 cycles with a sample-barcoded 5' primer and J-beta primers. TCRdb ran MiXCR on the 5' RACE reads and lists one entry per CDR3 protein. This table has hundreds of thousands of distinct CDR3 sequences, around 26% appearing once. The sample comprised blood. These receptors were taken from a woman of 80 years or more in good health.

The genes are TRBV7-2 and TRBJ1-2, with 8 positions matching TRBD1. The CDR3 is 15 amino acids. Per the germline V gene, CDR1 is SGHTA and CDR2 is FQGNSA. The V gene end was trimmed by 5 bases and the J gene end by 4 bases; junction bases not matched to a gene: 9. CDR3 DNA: TGTGCCAGCAGCCCAGACAGGGGCGGATCCTATGGCTACACCTTC. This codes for CASSPDRGGSYGYTF.

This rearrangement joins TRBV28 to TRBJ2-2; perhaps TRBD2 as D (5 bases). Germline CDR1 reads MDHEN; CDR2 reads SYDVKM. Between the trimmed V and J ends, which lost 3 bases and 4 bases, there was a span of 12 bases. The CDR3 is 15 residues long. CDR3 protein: CASSFMTRATGELFF. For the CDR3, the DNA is TGTGCCAGCAGTTTTATGACGAGGGCCACCGGGGAGCTGTTTTTT. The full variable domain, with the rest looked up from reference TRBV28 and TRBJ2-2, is DVKVTQSSRYLVKRTGEKVFLECVQDMDHENMFWYRQDPGLGLRLIYFSYDVKMKEKGDIPEGYSVSREKKERFSLILESASTNQTSMYLCASSFMTRATGELFFGEGSRLTVL.

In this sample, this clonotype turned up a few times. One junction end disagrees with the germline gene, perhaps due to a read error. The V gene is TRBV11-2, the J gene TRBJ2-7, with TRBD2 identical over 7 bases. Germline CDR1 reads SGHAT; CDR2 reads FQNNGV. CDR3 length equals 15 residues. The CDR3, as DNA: TGTGCCAGCAGCCCCCGGACTAGGGGAGTCGACGAGCGGTACTTC. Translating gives CASSPRTRGVDERYF.

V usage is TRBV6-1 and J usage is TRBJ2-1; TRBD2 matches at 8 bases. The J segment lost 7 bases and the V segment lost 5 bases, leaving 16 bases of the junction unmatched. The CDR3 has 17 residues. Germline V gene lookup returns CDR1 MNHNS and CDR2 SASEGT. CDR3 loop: CASSPRLAGLVRNEQFF. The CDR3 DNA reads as TGTGCCAGCAGTCCTCGGCTAGCGGGTTTAGTGCGGAATGAGCAGTTCTTC.